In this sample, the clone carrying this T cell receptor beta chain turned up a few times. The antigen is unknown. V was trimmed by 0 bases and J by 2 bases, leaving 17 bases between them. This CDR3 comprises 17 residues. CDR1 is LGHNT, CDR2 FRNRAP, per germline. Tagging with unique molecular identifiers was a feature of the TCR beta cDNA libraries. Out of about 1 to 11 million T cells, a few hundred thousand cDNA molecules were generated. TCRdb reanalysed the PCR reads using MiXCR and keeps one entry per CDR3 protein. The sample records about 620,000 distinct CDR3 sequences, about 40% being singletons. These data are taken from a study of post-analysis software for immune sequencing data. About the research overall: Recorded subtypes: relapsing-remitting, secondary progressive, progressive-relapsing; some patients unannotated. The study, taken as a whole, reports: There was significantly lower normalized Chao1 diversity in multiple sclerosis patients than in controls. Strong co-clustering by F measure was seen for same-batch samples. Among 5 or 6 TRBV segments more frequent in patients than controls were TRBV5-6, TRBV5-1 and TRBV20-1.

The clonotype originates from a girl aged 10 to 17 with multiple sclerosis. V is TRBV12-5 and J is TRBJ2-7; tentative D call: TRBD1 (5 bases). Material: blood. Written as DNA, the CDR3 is TGTGCTAGTGGTTTGGTAGGGGCAGTCACGTCTCCCTACGAGCAGTACTTC. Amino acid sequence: CASGLVGAVTSPYEQYF.